This note documents a single TCR beta chain sequence. The table lists this clonotype with many counts. Its antigen is currently not known. No base quality values were provided; no much bigger clone lies one nucleotide off. The data were taken from a study of CD8 T cells in ankylosing spondylitis (dated by TCRdb to about 2017). Notes on the research overall: The study profiled T cell receptor beta repertoires in healthy donors and ankylosing spondylitis patients to find disease-linked TCR variants. Peripheral blood was sampled, and synovial fluid was also collected from ankylosing spondylitis patients. The full study cohort was made up of 25 to 30 ankylosing spondylitis patients and 95 to 130 healthy donors. Findings and caveats that apply to the study as a whole: In peripheral blood, the disease-linked clones were found at relatively low frequencies and had a CD8+ phenotype. A TCR beta motif made up of several highly homologous amino acid variants appeared to be characteristic of blood from ankylosing spondylitis patients. The disease-linked clones were reported to be significantly enriched in matched synovial fluid samples from ankylosing spondylitis patients. Some TCR beta motif variants had previously been reported in synovial fluid and blood of reactive arthritis patients, which suggested common disease-initiation mechanisms.

Sequencing relied on an Illumina HiSeq 2500. Quantitative 5'-RACE with molecular barcodes was used to prepare TCR beta libraries. As for the authors' bioinformatics: A new computational method, built on a probabilistic model of VDJ rearrangement, was used to identify disease-linked TCR variants. TCRdb applied fastp at Q25 and MiXCR to the public reads, then kept only in-frame beta chains. Every entry covers one CDR3 protein and lists the most common genes and DNA from its rows. It is TCRdb's table, rather than the study itself, that gives the V and J calls and clone size. This sample has about 800,000 distinct CDR3 sequences in its table, and over 9.5% of those were observed once. The ten largest make up about 0.5% of the sample. This sequence originates from a male donor with ankylosing spondylitis. Sequenced sample: blood, either unsorted or a sorted T cell fraction (not recorded which).

The CDR3 region reads CASSLLPGAQETQYF. The DNA is TGCGCCAGCAGCTTACTACCGGGAGCCCAAGAGACCCAGTACTTC. The rearrangement joined TRBV5-1 to TRBJ2-5; TRBD2 is a weak D gene call, 6 bases matching. The CDR3 sequence holds 15 residues, the cysteine and phenylalanine included. Solely the CDR3 DNA is kept, with 45 bases framed from the first base. Per the germline V gene, SGHRS is the CDR1 and YFSETQ is the CDR2. Deletion took 2 bases off V and 1 base off J, with a span of 12 bases between the germline ends.